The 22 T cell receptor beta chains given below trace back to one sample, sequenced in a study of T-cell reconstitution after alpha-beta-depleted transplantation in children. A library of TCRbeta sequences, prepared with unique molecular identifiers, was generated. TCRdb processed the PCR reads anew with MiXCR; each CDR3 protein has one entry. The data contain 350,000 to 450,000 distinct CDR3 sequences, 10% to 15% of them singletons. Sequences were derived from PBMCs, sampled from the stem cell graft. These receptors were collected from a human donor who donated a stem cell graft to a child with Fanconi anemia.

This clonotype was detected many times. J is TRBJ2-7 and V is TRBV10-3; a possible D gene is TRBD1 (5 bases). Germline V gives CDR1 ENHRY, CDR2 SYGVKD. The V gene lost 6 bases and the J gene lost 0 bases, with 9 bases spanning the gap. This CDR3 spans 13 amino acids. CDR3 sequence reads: CAISSDSSYEQYV. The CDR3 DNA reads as TGTGCCATCAGCAGCGACAGCTCCTACGAGCAGTACGTC.

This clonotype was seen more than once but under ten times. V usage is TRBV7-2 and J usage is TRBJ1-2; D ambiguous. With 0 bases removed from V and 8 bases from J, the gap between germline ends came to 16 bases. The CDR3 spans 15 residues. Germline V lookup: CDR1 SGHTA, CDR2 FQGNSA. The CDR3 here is CASSLAPDGFEGYTF. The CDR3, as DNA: TGTGCCAGCAGCTTAGCGCCGGACGGTTTCGAGGGCTACACCTTC.

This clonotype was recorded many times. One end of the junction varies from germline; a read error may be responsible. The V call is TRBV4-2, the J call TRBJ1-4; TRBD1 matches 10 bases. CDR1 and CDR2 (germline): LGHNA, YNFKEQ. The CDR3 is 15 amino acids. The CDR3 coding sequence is TGTGCCAGCGGCCATGGGGACAGGGGAGCTGAAAAACTGTTTTTT. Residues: CASGHGDRGAEKLFF.

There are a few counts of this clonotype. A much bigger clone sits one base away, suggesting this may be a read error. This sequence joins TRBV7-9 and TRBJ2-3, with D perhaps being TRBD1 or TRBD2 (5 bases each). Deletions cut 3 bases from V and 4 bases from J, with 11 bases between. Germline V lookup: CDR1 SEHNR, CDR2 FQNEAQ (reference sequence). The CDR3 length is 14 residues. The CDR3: CASSFEGQSDTQYF. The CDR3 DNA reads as TGTGCCAGCAGCTTTGAGGGGCAGTCAGATACGCAGTATTTT.

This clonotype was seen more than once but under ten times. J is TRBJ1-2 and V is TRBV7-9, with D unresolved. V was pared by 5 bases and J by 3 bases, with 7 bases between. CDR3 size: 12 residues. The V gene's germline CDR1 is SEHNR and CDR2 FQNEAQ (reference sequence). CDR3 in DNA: TGTGCCAGCAGCCGAGTTGACTATGGCTACACCTTC. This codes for CASSRVDYGYTF.

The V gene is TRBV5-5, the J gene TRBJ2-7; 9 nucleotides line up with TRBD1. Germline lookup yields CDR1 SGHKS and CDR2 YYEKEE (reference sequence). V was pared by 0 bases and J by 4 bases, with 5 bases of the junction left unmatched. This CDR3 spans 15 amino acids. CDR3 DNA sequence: TGTGCCAGCAGCTTGGTTCCCGGGACAGGGTACGAGCAGTACTTC. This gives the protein CASSLVPGTGYEQYF.

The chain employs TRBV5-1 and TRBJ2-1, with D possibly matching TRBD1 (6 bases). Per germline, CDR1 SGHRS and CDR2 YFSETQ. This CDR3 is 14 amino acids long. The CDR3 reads CVTRQGTIYNEQFF. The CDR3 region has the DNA TGCGTCACTCGGCAGGGGACCATATACAATGAGCAGTTCTTC.

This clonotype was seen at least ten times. CDR3 DNA sequence: TGCGCCAGCAGCTTTGGACAGGTTGATGAAAAACTGTTTTTT. This encodes CASSFGQVDEKLFF. The J gene is TRBJ1-4, the V gene TRBV5-1, with 7 bases matching TRBD1. CDR1 is SGHRS and CDR2 is YFSETQ in the germline V gene. CDR3 length: 14 residues. The ends lost 2 bases at V and 6 bases at J; junction bases unmatched: 4.

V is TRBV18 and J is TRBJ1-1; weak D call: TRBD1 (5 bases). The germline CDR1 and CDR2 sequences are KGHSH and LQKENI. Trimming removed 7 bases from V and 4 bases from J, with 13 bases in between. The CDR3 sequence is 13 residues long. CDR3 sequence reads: CASFGLRATEAFF. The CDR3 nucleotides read TGTGCCAGCTTCGGTCTCAGGGCCACTGAAGCTTTCTTT. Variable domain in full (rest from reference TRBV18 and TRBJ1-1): NAGVMQNPRHLVRRRGQEARLRCSPMKGHSHVYWYRQLPEEGLKFMVYLQKENIIDESGMPKERFSAEFPKEGPSILRIQQVVRGDSAAYFCASFGLRATEAFFGQGTRLTVV.

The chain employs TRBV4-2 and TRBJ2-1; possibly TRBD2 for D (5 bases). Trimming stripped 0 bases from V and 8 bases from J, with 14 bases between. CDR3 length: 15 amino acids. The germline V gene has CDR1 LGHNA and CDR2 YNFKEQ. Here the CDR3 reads CASSQEEALVYEQFF. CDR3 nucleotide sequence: TGTGCCAGCAGCCAAGAGGAGGCACTAGTCTATGAGCAGTTCTTC.

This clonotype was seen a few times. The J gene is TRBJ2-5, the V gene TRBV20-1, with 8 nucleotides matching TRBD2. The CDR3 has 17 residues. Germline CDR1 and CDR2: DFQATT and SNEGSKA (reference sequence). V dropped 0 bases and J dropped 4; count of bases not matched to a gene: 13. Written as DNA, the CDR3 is TGCAGTGCTAGAGATAGATTCGGACGGCTAGCGGGAGAGACCCAGTACTTC. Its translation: CSARDRFGRLAGETQYF.

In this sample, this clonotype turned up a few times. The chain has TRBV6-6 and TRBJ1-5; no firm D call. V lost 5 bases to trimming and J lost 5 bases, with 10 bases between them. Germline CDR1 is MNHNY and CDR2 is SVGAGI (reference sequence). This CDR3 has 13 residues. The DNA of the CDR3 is TGTGCCAGCAGTACGGGAGGTTATCAGCCCCAGCATTTT. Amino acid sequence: CASSTGGYQPQHF.

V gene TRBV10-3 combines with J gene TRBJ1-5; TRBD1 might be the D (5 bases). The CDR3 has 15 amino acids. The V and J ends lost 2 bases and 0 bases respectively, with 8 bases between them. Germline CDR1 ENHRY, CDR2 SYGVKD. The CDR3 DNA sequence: TGTGCCATCAGTGAGGAGGGGACTAGCAATCAGCCCCAGCATTTT. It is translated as CAISEEGTSNQPQHF.

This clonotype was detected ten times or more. CDR3 in DNA: TGCGCCAGCAGCTTGGGACAGCTTAATGAAAAACTGTTTTTT. It specifies CASSLGQLNEKLFF. The chain combines TRBV5-1 with TRBJ1-4; D is possibly TRBD1 (5 bases). This CDR3 region has 14 residues. The germline V and J ends were trimmed by 0 bases and 4 bases, with 7 bases remaining between them. Per germline, CDR1 SGHRS and CDR2 YFSETQ.

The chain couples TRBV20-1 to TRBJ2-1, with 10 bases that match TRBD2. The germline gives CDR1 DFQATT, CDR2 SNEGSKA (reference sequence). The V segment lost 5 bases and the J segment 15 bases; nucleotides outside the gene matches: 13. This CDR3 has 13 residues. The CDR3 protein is CSALAGGTLSRFF. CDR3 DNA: TGCAGTGCTTTAGCGGGGGGCACCCTTTCCCGGTTCTTC.

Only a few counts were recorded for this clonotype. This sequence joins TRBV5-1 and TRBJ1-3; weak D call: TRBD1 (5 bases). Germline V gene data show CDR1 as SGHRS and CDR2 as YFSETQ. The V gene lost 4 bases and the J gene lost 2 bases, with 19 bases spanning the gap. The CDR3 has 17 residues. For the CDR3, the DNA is TGCGCCAGCAGCCCGATGTTAGGGACGTGGACTGGAAACACCATATATTTT. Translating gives CASSPMLGTWTGNTIYF.

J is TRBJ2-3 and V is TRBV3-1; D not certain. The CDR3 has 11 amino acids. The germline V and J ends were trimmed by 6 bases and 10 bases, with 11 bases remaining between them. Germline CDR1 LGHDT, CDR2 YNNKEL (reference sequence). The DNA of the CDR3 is TGTGCCAGCAGTCTTCGAGGACCGCAGTATTTT. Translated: CASSLRGPQYF.

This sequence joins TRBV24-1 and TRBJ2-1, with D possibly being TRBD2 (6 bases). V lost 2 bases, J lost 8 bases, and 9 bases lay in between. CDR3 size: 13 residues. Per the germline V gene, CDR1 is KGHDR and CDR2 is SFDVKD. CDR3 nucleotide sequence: TGTGCCACCAGTGATTCCCCGGGGGATGAGCAGTTCTTC. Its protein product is CATSDSPGDEQFF.

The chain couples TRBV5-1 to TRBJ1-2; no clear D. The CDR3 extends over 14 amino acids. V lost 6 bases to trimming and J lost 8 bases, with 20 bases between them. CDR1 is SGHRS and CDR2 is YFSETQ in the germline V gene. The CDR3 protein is CASKLLAGNGGYTF. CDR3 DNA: TGCGCCAGCAAACTCCTAGCGGGGAACGGGGGCTACACCTTC.

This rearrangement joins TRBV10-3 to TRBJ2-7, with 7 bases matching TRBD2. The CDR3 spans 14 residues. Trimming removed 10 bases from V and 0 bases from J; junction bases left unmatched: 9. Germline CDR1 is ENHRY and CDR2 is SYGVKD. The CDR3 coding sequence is TGTGCCACCCAGCGGGACTTGAGCTCCTACGAGCAGTACTTC. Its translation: CATQRDLSSYEQYF.

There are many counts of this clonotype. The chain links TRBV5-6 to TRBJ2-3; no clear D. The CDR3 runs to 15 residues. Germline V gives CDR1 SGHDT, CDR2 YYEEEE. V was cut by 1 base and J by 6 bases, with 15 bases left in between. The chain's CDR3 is CASSLRVNRPDTQYF. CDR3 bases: TGTGCCAGCAGCTTGAGGGTCAACCGCCCGGATACGCAGTATTTT.

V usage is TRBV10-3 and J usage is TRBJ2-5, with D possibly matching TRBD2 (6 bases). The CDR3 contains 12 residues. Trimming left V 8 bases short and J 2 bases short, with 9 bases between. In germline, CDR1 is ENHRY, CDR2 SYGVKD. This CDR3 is CAIRGSQETQYF. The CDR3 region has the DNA TGTGCCATCCGGGGGAGTCAAGAGACCCAGTACTTC.